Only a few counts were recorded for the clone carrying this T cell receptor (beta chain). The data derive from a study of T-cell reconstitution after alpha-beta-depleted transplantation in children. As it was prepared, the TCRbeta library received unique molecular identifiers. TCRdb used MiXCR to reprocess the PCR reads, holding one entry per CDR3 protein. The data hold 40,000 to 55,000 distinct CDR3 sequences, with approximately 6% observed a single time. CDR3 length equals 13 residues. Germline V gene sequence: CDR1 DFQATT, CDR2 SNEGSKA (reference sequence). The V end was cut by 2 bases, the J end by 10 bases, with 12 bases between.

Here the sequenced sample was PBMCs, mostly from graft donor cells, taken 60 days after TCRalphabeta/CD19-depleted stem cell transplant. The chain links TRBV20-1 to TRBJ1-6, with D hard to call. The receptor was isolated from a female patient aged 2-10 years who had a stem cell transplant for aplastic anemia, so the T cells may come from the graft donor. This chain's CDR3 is CSARIPGGSPLHF. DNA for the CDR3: TGCAGTGCTAGAATACCCGGTGGGTCACCCCTCCACTTT.